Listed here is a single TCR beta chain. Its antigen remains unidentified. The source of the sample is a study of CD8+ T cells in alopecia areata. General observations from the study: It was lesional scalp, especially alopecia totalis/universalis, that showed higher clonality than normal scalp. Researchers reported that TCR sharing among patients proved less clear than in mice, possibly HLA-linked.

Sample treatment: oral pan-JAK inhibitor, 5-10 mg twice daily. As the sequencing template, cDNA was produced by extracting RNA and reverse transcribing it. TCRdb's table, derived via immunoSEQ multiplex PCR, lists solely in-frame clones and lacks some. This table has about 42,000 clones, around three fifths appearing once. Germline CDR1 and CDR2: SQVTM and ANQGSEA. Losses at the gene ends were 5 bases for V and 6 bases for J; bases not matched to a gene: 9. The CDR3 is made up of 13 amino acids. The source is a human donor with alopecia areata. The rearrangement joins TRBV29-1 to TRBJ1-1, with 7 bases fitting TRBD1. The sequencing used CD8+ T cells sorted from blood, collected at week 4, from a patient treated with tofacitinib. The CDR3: CSVRGTDGPEAFF. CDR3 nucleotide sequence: TGCAGCGTTAGAGGGACAGATGGACCTGAAGCTTTCTTT.